This T cell receptor beta chain was captured by sequencing in a study of blood T cell repertoires in COVID-19. Study background: COVID-19 samples from acute and convalescent phases originated in the United States, Italy and Spain.

This clone was counted a single time. The repertoire was sequenced with immunoSEQ multiplex PCR; TCRdb's copy has only in-frame clones and lacks some. Among 90,000 to 120,000 clones listed, approximately 89% were seen once. Looked up from germline, CDR1 is MDHEN and CDR2 is SYDVKM. This CDR3 contains 14 residues. Trimming cost V 5 bases and J 4 bases; bases outside gene matches: 5. This TCR came from a man aged 45-60 years with active or convalescent COVID-19. Sequenced material: peripheral blood. The chain recombines TRBV28 with TRBJ2-7; TRBD1 matches 10 bases. CDR3 in amino acids: CASSPGQGLYEQYF. The CDR3 nucleotides are TGTGCCAGCAGTCCGGGACAGGGGTTATACGAGCAGTACTTC.